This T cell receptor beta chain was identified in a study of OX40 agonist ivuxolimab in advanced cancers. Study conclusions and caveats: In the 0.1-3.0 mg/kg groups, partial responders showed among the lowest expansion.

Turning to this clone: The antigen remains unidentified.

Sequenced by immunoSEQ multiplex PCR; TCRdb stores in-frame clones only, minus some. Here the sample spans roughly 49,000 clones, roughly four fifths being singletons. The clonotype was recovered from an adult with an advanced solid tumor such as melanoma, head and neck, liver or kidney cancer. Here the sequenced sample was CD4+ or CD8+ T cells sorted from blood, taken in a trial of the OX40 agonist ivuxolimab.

This CDR3 reads CASRRLAGGTDTQYF. The DNA of the CDR3 is TGCGCCAGCAGAAGGCTAGCGGGGGGAACAGATACGCAGTATTTT. The V gene is TRBV5-1, the J gene TRBJ2-3; 11 positions agree with TRBD2. CDR3 length: 15 amino acids. The J segment lost 3 bases and the V segment lost 5 bases, leaving 5 bases of the junction unmatched. Germline V gene sequence: CDR1 SGHRS, CDR2 YFSETQ. Complete variable domain (other parts from reference TRBV5-1 and TRBJ2-3): KAGVTQTPRYLIKTRGQQVTLSCSPISGHRSVSWYQQTPGQGLQFLFEYFSETQRNKGNFPGRFSGRQFSNSRSEMNVSTLELGDSALYLCASRRLAGGTDTQYFGPGTRLTVL.